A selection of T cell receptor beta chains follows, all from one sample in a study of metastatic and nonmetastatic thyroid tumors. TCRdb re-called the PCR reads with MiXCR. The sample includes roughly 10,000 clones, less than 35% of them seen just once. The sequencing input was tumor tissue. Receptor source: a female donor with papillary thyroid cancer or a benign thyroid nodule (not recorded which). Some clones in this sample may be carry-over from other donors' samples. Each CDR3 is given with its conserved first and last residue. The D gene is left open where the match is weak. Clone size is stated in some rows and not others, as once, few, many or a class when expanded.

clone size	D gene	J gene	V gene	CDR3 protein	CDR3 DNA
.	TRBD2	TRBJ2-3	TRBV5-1	CASSWGGSLGADTQYF	TGCGCCAGCAGCTGGGGGGGGTCCCTTGGCGCAGATACGCAGTATTTT
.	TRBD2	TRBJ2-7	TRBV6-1	CASSEAQIGLAGGYEQYF	TGTGCCAGCAGTGAAGCGCAGATTGGACTAGCGGGAGGCTACGAGCAGTACTTC
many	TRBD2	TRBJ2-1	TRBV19	CASSGVAGGAYNEQFF	TGTGCCAGTAGCGGTGTAGCGGGAGGGGCCTACAATGAGCAGTTCTTC
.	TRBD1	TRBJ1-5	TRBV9	CASSETGNQPQNF	TGTGCCAGCAGCGAGACAGGGAATCAACCCCAGAATTTT
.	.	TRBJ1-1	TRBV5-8	CASSLVYGVANTEAFF	TGTGCCAGCAGCTTGGTATATGGCGTTGCGAACACTGAAGCTTTCTTT
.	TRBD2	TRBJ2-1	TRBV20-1	CSASTSGAYNEQFF	TGCAGTGCTAGCACTAGCGGCGCCTACAATGAGCAGTTCTTC
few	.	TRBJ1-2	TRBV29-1	CSVEERGLDGYTF	TGCAGCGTTGAAGAGCGGGGTTTGGATGGCTACACCTTC
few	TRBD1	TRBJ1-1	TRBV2	CASSLDRATEAFF	TGTGCCAGCAGTCTTGACAGGGCGACTGAAGCTTTCTTT
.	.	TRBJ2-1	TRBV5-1	CASSSRDGSFYEQFF	TGCGCCAGCAGCTCCCGGGACGGATCCTTCTATGAGCAGTTCTTC
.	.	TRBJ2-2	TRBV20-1	CSARDPALPNTGELFF	TGCAGTGCTAGAGACCCCGCGTTACCGAACACCGGGGAGCTGTTTTTT
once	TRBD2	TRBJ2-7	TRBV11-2	CAISLGLGTSDFYDQYF	TGTGCCATCAGCTTGGGTCTCGGGACTAGCGACTTCTACGATCAGTACTTT
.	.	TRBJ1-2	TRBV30	CAWSVVSGGGGYTF	TGTGCCTGGAGTGTAGTATCGGGGGGCGGTGGCTACACCTTC
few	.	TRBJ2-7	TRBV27	CASSQILDRRRPYEQYF	TGTGCCAGCAGTCAAATCCTAGACAGGCGCCGACCCTACGAGCAGTACTTC
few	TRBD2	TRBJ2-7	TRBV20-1	CSATPSGRTYEQYF	TGCAGTGCTACCCCTAGCGGGAGGACCTACGAGCAGTACTTC
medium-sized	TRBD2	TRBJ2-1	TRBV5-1	CASSLTGGVAGGQNEQFF	TGCGCCAGCAGCTTAACAGGGGGTGTAGCGGGAGGGCAGAATGAGCAGTTCTTC
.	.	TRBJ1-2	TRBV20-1	CSARDVAGANYGYTF	TGCAGTGCTAGAGATGTGGCAGGGGCGAACTATGGCTACACCTTC
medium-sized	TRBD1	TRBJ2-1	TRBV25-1	CASTRGQSSYNEQFF	TGTGCCAGCACCAGGGGGCAAAGCTCCTACAATGAGCAGTTCTTC
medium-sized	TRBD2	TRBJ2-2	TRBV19	CASLPGLAGTGELFF	TGTGCCAGTCTCCCGGGACTAGCGGGCACCGGGGAGCTGTTTTTT
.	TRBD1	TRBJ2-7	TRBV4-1	CASSQPGQAYEQYF	TGCGCCAGCAGCCAACCGGGACAGGCATACGAGCAGTACTTC
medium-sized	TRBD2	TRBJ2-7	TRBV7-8	CASSLGLAGGPTYYEQYF	TGTGCCAGCAGCTTAGGACTAGCGGGAGGGCCGACCTACTACGAGCAGTACTTC
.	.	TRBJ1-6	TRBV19	CASSFGSSYNSPLHF	TGTGCCAGTAGTTTTGGAAGCTCCTATAATTCACCCCTCCACTTT
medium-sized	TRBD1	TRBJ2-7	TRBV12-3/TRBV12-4	CASSLFQDRAKSEQYF	TGTGCCAGCAGTTTATTTCAGGACAGGGCTAAGTCCGAGCAGTACTTC
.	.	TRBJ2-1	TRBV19	CASSIAGSNEQFF	TGTGCCAGTAGTATCGCGGGGAGCAATGAGCAGTTCTTC
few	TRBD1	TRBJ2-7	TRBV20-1	CSARTGGYEQYF	TGCAGTGCTAGGACAGGGGGCTACGAGCAGTACTTC
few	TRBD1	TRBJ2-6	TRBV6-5	CASSSLPNRGRPGANALTF	TGTGCCAGCAGTAGTTTACCAAACAGGGGGCGACCTGGGGCCAACGCCCTGACTTTC
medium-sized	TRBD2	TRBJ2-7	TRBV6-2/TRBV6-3	CASRPTSGGSYEQYF	TGTGCCAGCAGGCCAACTAGCGGGGGCTCCTACGAGCAGTACTTC
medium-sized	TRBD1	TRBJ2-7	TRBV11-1	CASSHRDRSYEQYF	TGTGCCAGCAGCCACCGGGACAGATCCTACGAGCAGTACTTC
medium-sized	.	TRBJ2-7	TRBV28	CASSLSNYEQYF	TGTGCCAGCAGTTTATCAAACTACGAGCAGTACTTC
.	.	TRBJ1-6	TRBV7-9	CASSLEVSPLHF	TGTGCCAGCAGCTTAGAGGTTTCACCCCTCCACTTT
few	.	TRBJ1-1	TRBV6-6	CASSYVRGDMNTEAFF	TGTGCCAGCAGTTACGTCAGGGGCGACATGAACACTGAAGCTTTCTTT
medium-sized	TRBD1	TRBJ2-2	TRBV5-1	CASSLLVYEFGTGNTGELFF	TGCGCCAGCAGCTTGTTGGTGTACGAGTTCGGGACAGGGAACACCGGGGAGCTGTTTTTT
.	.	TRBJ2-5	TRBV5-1	CAISSPGAGDTQYF	TGCGCCATCAGCTCCCCCGGAGCAGGCGATACCCAGTACTTC
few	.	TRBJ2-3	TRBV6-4	CASMRGPRDTQYF	TGTGCCAGCATGCGGGGCCCTAGAGATACGCAGTATTTT
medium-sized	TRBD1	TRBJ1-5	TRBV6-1	CAIQAGTGIYSNQPQHF	TGTGCCATTCAAGCCGGGACAGGGATCTATAGCAATCAGCCCCAGCATTTT
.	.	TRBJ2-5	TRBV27	CASSIRDRETQYF	TGTGCCAGCAGTATCAGGGATAGGGAGACCCAGTACTTC
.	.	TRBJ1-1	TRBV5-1	CASSLSRGTEAFF	TGCGCCAGCAGCTTGTCCCGGGGAACTGAAGCTTTCTTT
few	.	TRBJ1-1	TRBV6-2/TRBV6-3	CASSYGRGLANTEAFF	TGTGCCAGCAGTTACGGACGCGGATTAGCGAACACTGAAGCTTTCTTT
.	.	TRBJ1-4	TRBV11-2	CASSLIGGVTNEKLFF	TGTGCCAGCAGCTTAATAGGGGGGGTTACTAATGAAAAACTGTTTTTT